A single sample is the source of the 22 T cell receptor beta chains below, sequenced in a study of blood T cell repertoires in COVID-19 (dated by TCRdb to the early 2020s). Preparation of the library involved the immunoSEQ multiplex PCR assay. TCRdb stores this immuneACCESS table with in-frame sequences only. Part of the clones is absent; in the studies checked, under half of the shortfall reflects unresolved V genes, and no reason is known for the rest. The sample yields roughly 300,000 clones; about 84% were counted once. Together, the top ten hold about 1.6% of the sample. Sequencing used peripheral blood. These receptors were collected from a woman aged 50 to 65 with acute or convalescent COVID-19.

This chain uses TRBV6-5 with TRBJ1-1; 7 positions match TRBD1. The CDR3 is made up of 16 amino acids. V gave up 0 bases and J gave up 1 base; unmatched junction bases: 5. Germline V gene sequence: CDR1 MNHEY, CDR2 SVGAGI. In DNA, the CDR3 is TGTGCCAGCAGTTACTCGTCAGGGGGTCCGAACACTGAAGCTTTCTTT. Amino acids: CASSYSSGGPNTEAFF.

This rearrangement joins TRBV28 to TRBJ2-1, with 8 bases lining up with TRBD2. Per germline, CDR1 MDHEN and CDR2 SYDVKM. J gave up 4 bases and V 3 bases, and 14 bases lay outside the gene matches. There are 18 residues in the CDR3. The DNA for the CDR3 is TGTGCCAGCAGTTTCGGTTTTGTGTCTAGCGGGCTGTACAATGAGCAGTTCTTC. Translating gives CASSFGFVSSGLYNEQFF.

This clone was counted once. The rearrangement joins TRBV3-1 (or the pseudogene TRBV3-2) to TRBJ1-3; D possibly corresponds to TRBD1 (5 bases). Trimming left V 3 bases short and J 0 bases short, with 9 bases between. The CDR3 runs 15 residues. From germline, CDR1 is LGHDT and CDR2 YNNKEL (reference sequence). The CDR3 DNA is TGTGCCAGCAGCCAGCAGGGCAGCTCTGGAAACACCATATATTTT. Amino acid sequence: CASSQQGSSGNTIYF.

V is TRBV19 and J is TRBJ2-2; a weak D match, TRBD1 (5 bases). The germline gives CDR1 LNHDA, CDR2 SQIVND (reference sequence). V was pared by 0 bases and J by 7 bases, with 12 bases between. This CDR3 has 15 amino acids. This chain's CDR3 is CASSIDRPGIGELFF. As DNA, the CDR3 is TGTGCCAGTAGTATAGACCGCCCAGGGATCGGGGAGCTGTTTTTT.

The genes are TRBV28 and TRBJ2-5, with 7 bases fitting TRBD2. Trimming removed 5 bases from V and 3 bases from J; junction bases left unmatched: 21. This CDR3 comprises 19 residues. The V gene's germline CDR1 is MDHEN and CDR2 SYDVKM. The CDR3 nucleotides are TGTGCCAGCAGTCCCGACCCGAGGGCCAGGGAGGCGGGGGAAGAGACCCAGTACTTC. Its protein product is CASSPDPRAREAGEETQYF.

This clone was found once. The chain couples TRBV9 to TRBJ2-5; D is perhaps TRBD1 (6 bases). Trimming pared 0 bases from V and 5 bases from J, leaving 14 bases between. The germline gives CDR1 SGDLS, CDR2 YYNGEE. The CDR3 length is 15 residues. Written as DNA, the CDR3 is TGTGCCAGCAGCGTAGAAGGGGGAGTCTTGGAGACCCAGTACTTC. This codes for CASSVEGGVLETQYF.

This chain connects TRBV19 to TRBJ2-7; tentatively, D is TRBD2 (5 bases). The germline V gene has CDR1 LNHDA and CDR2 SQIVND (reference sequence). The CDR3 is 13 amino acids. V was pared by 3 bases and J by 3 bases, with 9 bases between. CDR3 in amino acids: CASSMVGNYEQYF. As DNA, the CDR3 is TGTGCCAGTAGTATGGTCGGGAACTACGAGCAGTACTTC.

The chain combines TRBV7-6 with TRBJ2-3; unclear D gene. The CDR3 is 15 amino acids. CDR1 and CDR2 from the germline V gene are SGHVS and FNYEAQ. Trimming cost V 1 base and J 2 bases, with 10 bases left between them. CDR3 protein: CASSLVAEYTDTQYF. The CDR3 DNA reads TGTGCCAGCAGCTTAGTTGCGGAATACACAGATACGCAGTATTTT.

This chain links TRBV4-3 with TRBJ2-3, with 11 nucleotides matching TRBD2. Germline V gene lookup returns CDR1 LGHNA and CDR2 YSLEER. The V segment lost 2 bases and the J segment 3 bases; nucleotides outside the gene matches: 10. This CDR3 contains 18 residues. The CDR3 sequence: CASSQRGLAEGGTDTQYF. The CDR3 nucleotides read TGCGCCAGCAGCCAAAGGGGACTAGCGGAAGGAGGGACAGATACGCAGTATTTT.

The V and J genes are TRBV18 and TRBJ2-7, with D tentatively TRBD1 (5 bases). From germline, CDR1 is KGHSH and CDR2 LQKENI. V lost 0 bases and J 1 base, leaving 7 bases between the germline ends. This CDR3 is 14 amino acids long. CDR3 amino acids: CASSPPAGSYEQYF. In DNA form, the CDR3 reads TGTGCCAGCTCACCACCGGCAGGGTCCTACGAGCAGTACTTC.

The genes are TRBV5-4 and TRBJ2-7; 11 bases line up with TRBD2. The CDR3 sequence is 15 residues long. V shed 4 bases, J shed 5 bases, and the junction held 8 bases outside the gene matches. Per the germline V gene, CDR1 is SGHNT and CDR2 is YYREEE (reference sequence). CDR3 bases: TGTGCCAGCAGCCAAAAACTAGCGGGAGACCACGAGCAGTACTTC. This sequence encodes CASSQKLAGDHEQYF.

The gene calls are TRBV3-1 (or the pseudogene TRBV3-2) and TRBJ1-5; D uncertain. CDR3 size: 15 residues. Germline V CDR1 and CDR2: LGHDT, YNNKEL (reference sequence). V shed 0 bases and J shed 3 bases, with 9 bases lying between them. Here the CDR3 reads CASSQERGFNQPQHF. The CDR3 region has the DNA TGTGCCAGCAGCCAAGAGCGGGGATTCAATCAGCCCCAGCATTTT.

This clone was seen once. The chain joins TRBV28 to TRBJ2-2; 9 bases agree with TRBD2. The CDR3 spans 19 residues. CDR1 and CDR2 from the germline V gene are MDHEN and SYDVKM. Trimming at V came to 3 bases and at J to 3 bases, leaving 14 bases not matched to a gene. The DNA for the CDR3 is TGTGCCAGCAGTTTTTTTCTAGCGGGGACCGCGGGGGACACCGGGGAGCTGTTTTTT. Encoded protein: CASSFFLAGTAGDTGELFF.

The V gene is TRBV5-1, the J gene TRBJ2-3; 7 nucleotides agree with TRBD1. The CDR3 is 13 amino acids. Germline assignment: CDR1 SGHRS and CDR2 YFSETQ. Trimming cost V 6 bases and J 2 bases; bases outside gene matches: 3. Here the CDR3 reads CASKTGPTDTQYF. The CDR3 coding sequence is TGCGCCAGCAAGACAGGGCCCACAGATACGCAGTATTTT.

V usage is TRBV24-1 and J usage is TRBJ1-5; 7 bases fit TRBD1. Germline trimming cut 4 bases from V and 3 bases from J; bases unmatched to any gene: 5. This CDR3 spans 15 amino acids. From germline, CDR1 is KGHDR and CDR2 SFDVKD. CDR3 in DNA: TGTGCCACCAGTGACCCGGGACAGATCAATCAGCCCCAGCATTTT. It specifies CATSDPGQINQPQHF.

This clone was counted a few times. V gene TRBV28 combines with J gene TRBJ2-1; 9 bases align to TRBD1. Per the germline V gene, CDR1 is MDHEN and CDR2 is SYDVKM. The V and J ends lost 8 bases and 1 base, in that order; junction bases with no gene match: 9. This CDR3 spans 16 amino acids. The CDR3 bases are TGTGCCAGCGGACAGGGGTATCCTTTATCCTACAATGAGCAGTTCTTC. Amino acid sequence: CASGQGYPLSYNEQFF.

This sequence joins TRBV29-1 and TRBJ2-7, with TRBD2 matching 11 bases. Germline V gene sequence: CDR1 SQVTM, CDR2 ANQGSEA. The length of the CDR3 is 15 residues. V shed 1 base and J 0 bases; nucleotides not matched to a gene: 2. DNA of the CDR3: TGCAGCGTTGAAGGACTAGCGGGATCCTCCTACGAGCAGTACTTC. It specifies CSVEGLAGSSYEQYF.

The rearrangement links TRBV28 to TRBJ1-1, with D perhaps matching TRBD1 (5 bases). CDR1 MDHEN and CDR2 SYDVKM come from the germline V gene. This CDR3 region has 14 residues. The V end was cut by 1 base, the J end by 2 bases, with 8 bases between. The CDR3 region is CASSLLGGNTEAFF. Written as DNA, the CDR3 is TGTGCCAGCAGTTTATTGGGGGGTAACACTGAAGCTTTCTTT.

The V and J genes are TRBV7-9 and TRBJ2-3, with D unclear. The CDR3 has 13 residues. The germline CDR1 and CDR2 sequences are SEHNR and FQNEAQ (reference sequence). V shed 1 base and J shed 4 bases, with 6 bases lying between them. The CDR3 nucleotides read TGTGCCAGCAGCTTAGGGTCGGCAGATACGCAGTATTTT. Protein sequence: CASSLGSADTQYF.

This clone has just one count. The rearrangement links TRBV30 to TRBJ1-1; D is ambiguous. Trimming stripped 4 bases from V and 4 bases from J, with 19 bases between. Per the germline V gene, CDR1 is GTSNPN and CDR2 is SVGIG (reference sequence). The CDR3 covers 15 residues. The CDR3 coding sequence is TGTGCCTGGAATGCAGGCTCCACGGGAAGCACTGAAGCTTTCTTT. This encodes CAWNAGSTGSTEAFF.

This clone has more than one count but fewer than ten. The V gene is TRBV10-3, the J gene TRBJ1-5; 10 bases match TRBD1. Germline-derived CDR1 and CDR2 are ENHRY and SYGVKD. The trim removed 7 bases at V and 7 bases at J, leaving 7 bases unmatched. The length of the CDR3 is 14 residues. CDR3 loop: CAIKGTGEGQPQHF. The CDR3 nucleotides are TGTGCCATCAAAGGGACAGGGGAGGGCCAGCCCCAGCATTTT.

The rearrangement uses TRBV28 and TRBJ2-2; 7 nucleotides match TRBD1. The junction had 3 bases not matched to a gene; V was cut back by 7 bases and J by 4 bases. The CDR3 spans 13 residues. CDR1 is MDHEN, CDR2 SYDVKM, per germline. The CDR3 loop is CASTPGGTGELFF. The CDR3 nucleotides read TGTGCCAGCACTCCAGGGGGCACCGGGGAGCTGTTTTTT.